A single sample is the source of the 13 T cell receptor beta chains below, sequenced in a study of shared clonotypes between healthy human individuals. Data came from immunoSEQ multiplex PCR; TCRdb stores just in-frame clones and leaves some out. The sample lists about 1.5 million clones; around 98% were seen once. The specimen sequenced was naive CD4+ T cells sorted from blood. The subset denotes: CD45RA+ positively selected. Every receptor here comes from a man under 40 in good health.

Turning to this clone: One end of the junction does not line up with germline, which may come from a read error. The chain employs TRBV7-7 and TRBJ1-4, with TRBD1 matching 8 bases. The CDR3 contains 13 residues. CDR1 is SSHAT and CDR2 is FNYEAQ in the germline V gene (reference sequence). The CDR3 is CASSPGQGEKLFF. DNA for the CDR3: TGTGCTAGCAGCCCAGGACAGGGAGAAAAACTGTTTTTT.

This chain uses TRBV15 with TRBJ2-7; D is ambiguous. The CDR3 length is 13 residues. Trimming stripped 6 bases from V and 0 bases from J, with 9 bases between. In germline, CDR1 is LNHNV, CDR2 YYDKDF (reference sequence). In nucleotides, the CDR3 is TGTGCCACCAGTCCCCGCCTCTCCTACGAGCAGTACTTC. Its protein product is CATSPRLSYEQYF. The full variable domain, with the rest looked up from reference TRBV15 and TRBJ2-7, is DAMVIQNPRYQVTQFGKPVTLSCSQTLNHNVMYWYQQKSSQAPKLLFHYYDKDFNNEADTPDNFQSRRPNTSFCFLDIRSPGLGDTAMYLCATSPRLSYEQYFGPGTRLTVT.

This chain uses TRBV6-5 with TRBJ2-3; D uncertain. There are 15 residues in the CDR3. Germline CDR1 is MNHEY and CDR2 is SVGAGI. V shed 0 bases and J shed 3 bases, with 10 bases lying between them. CDR3 nucleotide sequence: TGTGCCAGCAGTTACTCGTGGGGTAGAACAGATACGCAGTATTTT. Protein: CASSYSWGRTDTQYF.

V usage is TRBV28 and J usage is TRBJ2-1; D is possibly TRBD1 (6 bases). V lost 5 bases and J 2 bases, leaving 22 bases between the germline ends. Germline V gene lookup returns CDR1 MDHEN and CDR2 SYDVKM. The CDR3 sequence is 18 residues long. The CDR3 nucleotides are TGTGCCAGCAGTCAGATAAGCAGGGGTGTTAATGCCTACAATGAGCAGTTCTTC. The encoded protein is CASSQISRGVNAYNEQFF.

The chain carries TRBV7-2 and TRBJ2-1; D is uncertain. Trimming left V 7 bases short and J 9 bases short, with 16 bases between. Germline V gene lookup returns CDR1 SGHTA and CDR2 FQGNSA. The CDR3 is made up of 13 amino acids. CDR3 residues: CASTSNPRGEQFF. CDR3 coding DNA: TGTGCCAGCACGTCAAATCCCCGTGGTGAGCAGTTCTTC.

In regard to this clone: An end of the junction does not agree with germline; a read error may underlie this. The J gene is TRBJ1-1, the V gene TRBV29-1; 9 bases fit TRBD1. The CDR3 totals 15 residues. Germline CDR1 is SQVTM and CDR2 is ANQGSEA. The CDR3 reads CSVEVTGTGRTEAFF. CDR3 sequence (DNA): TGCAGCGTCGAAGTAACCGGGACAGGGAGAACTGAAGCTTTCTTT.

This clone was recorded once. V usage is TRBV27 and J usage is TRBJ1-4; unclear D gene. V lost 5 bases and J lost 8, with 15 bases in between. This CDR3 spans 14 amino acids. Per the germline V gene, CDR1 is MNHEY and CDR2 is SMNVEV (reference sequence). CDR3 bases: TGTGCCAGCAGTAGACTGTCGGCTGGGGAAAAACTGTTTTTT. It is translated as CASSRLSAGEKLFF. The full variable domain, its missing parts supplied by reference TRBV27 and TRBJ1-4, is EAQVTQNPRYLITVTGKKLTVTCSQNMNHEYMSWYRQDPGLGLRQIYYSMNVEVTDKGDVPEGYKVSRKEKRNFPLILESPSPNQTSLYFCASSRLSAGEKLFFGSGTQLSVL.

This clone was counted only a few times. This chain joins TRBV5-1 and TRBJ2-7, with D perhaps given as TRBD1 or TRBD2 (6 bases each). Germline values: CDR1 SGHRS, CDR2 YFSETQ. V lost 4 bases to trimming and J lost 4 bases, with 18 bases between them. This CDR3 is built from 15 residues. The CDR3 spells CASSRWGALSYEQYF. For the CDR3, the DNA is TGCGCCAGCAGCCGATGGGGGGCCCTCAGTTACGAGCAGTACTTC.

V and J are TRBV5-1 and TRBJ2-3; 13 bases line up with TRBD2. Per the germline V gene, CDR1 is SGHRS and CDR2 is YFSETQ. The CDR3 totals 16 residues. V trimming: 3 bases; J trimming: 2 bases; junction bases outside the gene matches: 3. Here the CDR3 reads CASSSGTSGTTDTQYF. Here the CDR3 DNA reads TGCGCCAGCAGCTCGGGGACTAGCGGGACCACAGATACGCAGTATTTT.

The V call is TRBV7-2, the J call TRBJ2-7; D is unresolved. V lost 1 base and J lost 0, with 10 bases in between. The CDR3 spans 15 residues. Germline CDR1 reads SGHTA; CDR2 reads FQGNSA. The CDR3 sequence is CASSLVGEISYEQYF. CDR3 nucleotide sequence: TGTGCCAGCAGCTTAGTAGGTGAAATCTCCTACGAGCAGTACTTC.

This chain connects TRBV29-1 to TRBJ2-7; D unresolved. The CDR3 extends over 14 amino acids. Germline V gene sequence: CDR1 SQVTM, CDR2 ANQGSEA. V lost 4 bases and J lost 3, with 16 bases in between. CDR3 nucleotide sequence: TGCAGCGTTGTCGGACGGGTTGGGCTCTACGAGCAGTACTTC. This gives the protein CSVVGRVGLYEQYF.

The V and J genes are TRBV5-1 and TRBJ2-1; 10 bases are shared with TRBD1. The CDR3 length is 15 residues. V shed 5 bases, J shed 8 bases, and the junction held 10 bases outside the gene matches. Looked up from germline, CDR1 is SGHRS and CDR2 is YFSETQ. Written as DNA, the CDR3 is TGCGCCAGCAGGTACTCGGGACAGGGGACCGATGAGCAGTTCTTC. Protein sequence: CASRYSGQGTDEQFF. The whole variable domain, remainder taken from reference TRBV5-1 and TRBJ2-1, is KAGVTQTPRYLIKTRGQQVTLSCSPISGHRSVSWYQQTPGQGLQFLFEYFSETQRNKGNFPGRFSGRQFSNSRSEMNVSTLELGDSALYLCASRYSGQGTDEQFFGPGTRLTVL.

V is TRBV18 and J is TRBJ2-7; D unresolved. The CDR3 has 14 residues. With 3 bases removed from V and 3 bases from J, the gap between germline ends came to 12 bases. Germline values: CDR1 KGHSH, CDR2 LQKENI. The CDR3 spells CASSPQQTVYEQYF. DNA of the CDR3: TGTGCCAGCTCACCCCAGCAGACGGTCTACGAGCAGTACTTC.